There are a few counts of the clone carrying this TCR beta chain. This sample was taken from a study of graft-versus-host responses after intestinal transplantation. About the research overall: Transplant recipients had multivisceral, liver-intestinal, or isolated intestinal grafts. Overall study findings and caveats: GvH clone levels peaked in circulation, and this peak was associated with early post-transplant HvG declines. Marrow from the recipient contained GvH clones, some of which had appeared first in ileum or blood.

The CDR3 spans 14 residues. Trimming removed 3 bases at V and 5 bases at J, with 11 bases between. Looked up from germline, CDR1 is MNHEY and CDR2 is SMNVEV (reference sequence). Responders labeled with CFSE (approximately 200,000) were plated with approximately 200,000 irradiated, violet-dye-labeled stimulators. Post-reaction, proliferating CD3+CD4+ and CD3+CD8+ responders (CFSE-low) were sorted. The assay was immunoSEQ multiplex PCR, and TCRdb's table has in-frame clones only and misses some. The sample consists of under 15,000 clones, roughly a third of them appearing once. Sample: alloreactive CD8+ T cells from a mixed lymphocyte reaction culture, taken before intestinal transplant. Regarding subset: CFSE-low proliferating T cells sorted from approximately 6-day pre-transplant mixed lymphocyte reaction (GvH or HvG direction). The receptor was isolated from a human patient who received an intestinal transplant. The chain combines TRBV27 with TRBJ2-1; weak D call: TRBD1 (6 bases). Here the CDR3 reads CASSFRDKDNEQFF. In nucleotides, the CDR3 is TGTGCCAGCAGTTTCCGGGACAAGGACAATGAGCAGTTCTTC.